The clone carrying this T cell receptor beta chain was counted once. Its antigen remains unidentified. The second PCR ran about 6 to 11 cycles with a sample-barcoded 5' primer and J-beta primers. TCRdb passed the 5' RACE reads through MiXCR, listing each CDR3 protein once. The sample lists 550,000 to 600,000 distinct CDR3 sequences, about 45% occurring once. This specimen comes from a study of blood T cells in healthy people across ages. Study-wide results and limits: It was not known whether donors were CMV positive (a possible confounder of expanded clonotype changes).

The germline gives CDR1 SGHTA, CDR2 FQGNSA. The CDR3 totals 14 residues. V trimming: 3 bases; J trimming: 2 bases; junction bases outside the gene matches: 4. Sequences were obtained from blood. This clonotype was sampled from an elderly man in good health. The V call is TRBV7-2, the J call TRBJ2-7, with TRBD2 matching 7 bases. The chain's CDR3 is CASSFKRGPYEQYF. The CDR3 nucleotides are TGTGCCAGCAGCTTTAAGCGGGGTCCCTACGAGCAGTACTTC.